Listed below are T cell receptor beta chains from one sample, sequenced in a study of T cell responses to AZD1222 COVID-19 vaccine. The protocol was immunoSEQ multiplex PCR, while the TCRdb copy is restricted to in-frame clones and leaves out a portion. Among 130,000 or so clones, more than 85% were seen once, and the ten largest hold 1.5% to 2%. The sequencing here drew on peripheral blood, taken 28 days after the second AZD1222 dose. These receptors were collected from an adult who received the AZD1222 COVID-19 vaccine. Both conserved end residues are part of each CDR3. Fields, in order: D gene, J gene, clone size, V gene, CDR3 protein, CDR3 DNA. A D gene is named only where the DNA matches it firmly. A row's size may be missing; if present it is once, few, many or a size class.

>NA|TRBJ1-2|NA|TRBV6-5
CASSYLAGNNGYTF
TGTGCCAGCAGTTACTTAGCCGGGAACAATGGCTACACCTTC
>NA|TRBJ1-1|NA|TRBV12-3/TRBV12-4
CASGMTANTEAFF
TGTGCCAGCGGAATGACTGCGAACACTGAAGCTTTCTTT
>TRBD1|TRBJ1-2|few|TRBV5-4
CASSFGQGTLYGYTF
TGTGCCAGCAGCTTCGGACAGGGGACACTCTATGGCTACACCTTC
>NA|TRBJ1-1|NA|TRBV21-1
CASSNARVRAFF
TGTGCCAGCAGCAATGCGCGGGTTAGAGCTTTCTTT
>NA|TRBJ2-3|NA|TRBV2
CASSGRSDTQYF
TGTGCCAGCAGTGGCCGGTCAGATACGCAGTATTTT
>NA|TRBJ2-3|once|TRBV19
CASGWQGTDTQYF
TGTGCCAGCGGCTGGCAGGGGACAGATACGCAGTATTTT
>NA|TRBJ1-3|NA|TRBV2
CASSLDTPNSGNTIYF
TGTGCCAGCAGTCTGGACACGCCGAACTCTGGAAACACCATATATTTT
>NA|TRBJ1-3|NA|TRBV2
CASRGMAGRNTIYF
TGTGCCAGCAGGGGGATGGCAGGGCGGAACACCATATATTTT
>NA|TRBJ1-2|NA|TRBV3-1/TRBV3-2
CASSQDGSIGGYTF
TGTGCCAGCAGCCAAGATGGCAGTATAGGTGGCTACACCTTC
>TRBD2|TRBJ2-1|NA|TRBV5-8
CASSRPSSGRAVNEQFF
TGTGCCAGCAGCCGGCCCTCTAGCGGGAGGGCCGTGAATGAGCAGTTCTTC
>TRBD2|TRBJ2-2|NA|TRBV7-3
CASSLFSGGAPGELFF
TGTGCCAGCAGCTTATTTAGCGGGGGGGCCCCCGGGGAGCTGTTTTTT
>TRBD1|TRBJ1-6|NA|TRBV19
CATSGQGYNSPLHF
TGTGCCACCTCAGGACAGGGGTATAATTCACCCCTCCACTTT
>TRBD1|TRBJ1-1|few|TRBV4-1
CASSQENRGLNTEAFF
TGCGCCAGCAGCCAAGAAAACAGGGGGCTGAACACTGAAGCTTTCTTT
>NA|TRBJ1-2|few|TRBV7-9
CASSLARQGDYGYTF
TGTGCCAGCAGCTTAGCTCGTCAGGGTGACTATGGCTACACCTTC
>NA|TRBJ2-7|NA|TRBV6-1
CASSENRNYEQYF
TGTGCCAGCAGTGAGAACAGGAACTACGAGCAGTACTTC
>NA|TRBJ1-1|NA|TRBV6-5
CASKLYGETEAFF
TGTGCCAGCAAGCTGTACGGGGAAACTGAAGCTTTCTTT
>TRBD1|TRBJ1-2|NA|TRBV6-5
CASTEGDRLYGYTF
TGTGCCAGCACCGAGGGGGACAGGCTCTATGGCTACACCTTC
>NA|TRBJ2-2|NA|TRBV24-1
CATSASDTGELFF
TGTGCCACCAGTGCTTCAGACACCGGGGAGCTGTTTTTT
>NA|TRBJ1-1|NA|TRBV7-9
CASSLVVGDDTEAFF
TGTGCCAGCAGCTTAGTGGTGGGCGATGACACTGAAGCTTTCTTT
>NA|TRBJ1-5|NA|TRBV27
CASSLEGGGGQPQHF
TGTGCCAGCAGTTTAGAGGGGGGGGGCGGTCAGCCCCAGCATTTT
>NA|TRBJ1-4|NA|TRBV5-1
CASSLSWGANEKLFF
TGCGCCAGCAGCTTAAGCTGGGGGGCTAATGAAAAACTGTTTTTT
>NA|TRBJ2-3|NA|TRBV2
CASRRTVGPDTQYF
TGTGCCAGCAGAAGGACAGTTGGTCCAGATACGCAGTATTTT
>NA|TRBJ2-3|NA|TRBV5-1
CASSLEVGTDTQYF
TGCGCCAGCAGCTTGGAGGTCGGGACAGATACGCAGTATTTT
>NA|TRBJ1-6|once|TRBV11-3
CASSFRNPNSPLHF
TGTGCCAGCAGCTTCAGGAACCCTAATTCACCCCTCCACTTT